Each of the 19 T cell receptor beta chains below was sequenced from the same sample in a study of blood T cell repertoires in COVID-19. Measured with immunoSEQ multiplex PCR; TCRdb has only the in-frame clones, and not every one. Here the sample spans about 230,000 clones, around 84% being singletons. Sample: peripheral blood. The source of these receptors is a man aged 40-55 years with acute or convalescent COVID-19.

The V call is TRBV3-1 (or the pseudogene TRBV3-2), the J call TRBJ1-1; no definite D call. Trimming stripped 1 base from V and 2 bases from J, with 8 bases between. The CDR3 length is 14 residues. CDR1 and CDR2 (germline): LGHDT, YNNKEL (reference sequence). The CDR3 sequence is CASSQGERNTEAFF. The CDR3 bases are TGTGCCAGCAGCCAAGGAGAGCGTAACACTGAAGCTTTCTTT.

This chain joins TRBV7-9 and TRBJ1-2; D is ambiguous. V dropped 4 bases and J dropped 4 bases, with 10 bases sitting between them. CDR1 is SEHNR, CDR2 FQNEAQ, per germline (reference sequence). CDR3 length: 13 residues. The CDR3 sequence is CASSSSGSYGYTF. CDR3 DNA: TGTGCCAGCAGCTCGTCGGGGTCCTATGGCTACACCTTC.

The sample holds a few counts of this clone. The gene calls are TRBV7-8 and TRBJ1-6; D may be TRBD1 (6 bases). CDR1 is SGHVS and CDR2 is FQNEAQ in the germline V gene. With 2 bases removed from V and 15 bases from J, the gap between germline ends came to 20 bases. The length of the CDR3 is 15 residues. As DNA, the CDR3 is TGTGCCAGCAGCTTACTAGCACAGGGTATTAATCTCCTCCACTTT. Translating it yields CASSLLAQGINLLHF.

V usage is TRBV27 and J usage is TRBJ1-1; no reliable D call. V gave up 7 bases and J gave up 1 base, with 13 bases separating them. Germline V gene sequence: CDR1 MNHEY, CDR2 SMNVEV (reference sequence). The CDR3 has 14 residues. In DNA form, the CDR3 reads TGTGCCAGCAAGTTTTCGGGTAGGAACACTGAAGCTTTCTTT. It yields the protein CASKFSGRNTEAFF.

The V call is TRBV2, the J call TRBJ1-6; no clear D. Germline loops: CDR1 SNHLY, CDR2 FYNNEI. This CDR3 has 13 amino acids. V was shortened by 7 bases and J by 7 bases, with 11 bases between the two germline ends. CDR3 nucleotides: TGTGCCAGCAATAGCGAGCCCAATTCACCCCTCCACTTT. Translating it yields CASNSEPNSPLHF.

The V gene is TRBV19, the J gene TRBJ1-1; no clear D. Germline V gene data show CDR1 as LNHDA and CDR2 as SQIVND (reference sequence). V was cut by 0 bases and J by 5 bases, with 16 bases left in between. This CDR3 spans 16 amino acids. The CDR3 bases are TGTGCCAGTAGTATAGATTATAATCGGGCGGGGACTGAAGCTTTCTTT. The encoded protein is CASSIDYNRAGTEAFF.

The gene calls are TRBV7-2 and TRBJ1-5, with D perhaps TRBD1 (6 bases). Trimming shortened V by 1 base and J by 3 bases, and 13 bases separated the two germline ends. There are 16 residues in the CDR3. Per the germline V gene, CDR1 is SGHTA and CDR2 is FQGNSA. The CDR3 reads CASSLVRGATNQPQHF. CDR3 nucleotide sequence: TGTGCCAGCAGCTTAGTGCGGGGGGCTACCAATCAGCCCCAGCATTTT.

This clone was seen just once. CDR3 DNA: TGTGCCAGCAGTCCCTCGGGAGGGGAGCTCTTCTATGGCTACACCTTC. This translates into CASSPSGGELFYGYTF. The chain links TRBV7-3 to TRBJ1-2; D may be TRBD1 (5 bases). Germline V gives CDR1 SGHTA, CDR2 FQGTGA. Trimming cost V 6 bases and J 4 bases, with 21 bases left between them. The CDR3 has 16 residues. The full variable domain, completed using reference TRBV7-3 and TRBJ1-2, is GAGVSQTPSNKVTEKGKYVELRCDPISGHTALYWYRQSLGQGPEFLIYFQGTGAADDSGLPNDRFFAVRPEGSVSTLKIQRTERGDSAVYLCASSPSGGELFYGYTFGSGTRLTVV.

The genes are TRBV10-1 and TRBJ2-2; 7 nucleotides agree with TRBD1. V dropped 4 bases and J dropped 1; count of bases not matched to a gene: 3. Germline V gene lookup returns CDR1 WNHNN and CDR2 SYGVQD (reference sequence). CDR3 size: 15 residues. CDR3 region: CASSVRQGNTGELFF. The CDR3, as DNA: TGCGCCAGCAGTGTGAGACAGGGGAACACCGGGGAGCTGTTTTTT.

On this clone: At the DNA level, this CDR3 is encoded by other sequences in the same sample as well. The chain employs TRBV5-6 and TRBJ1-3; D remains ambiguous. Trimming cost V 0 bases and J 2 bases, with 6 bases left between them. The CDR3 contains 14 residues. Per germline, CDR1 SGHDT and CDR2 YYEEEE. The CDR3 region is CASSLAGTGNTIYF. The CDR3 bases are TGTGCCAGCAGCTTGGCGGGGACTGGAAACACCATATATTTT.

The V call is TRBV19, the J call TRBJ2-7; 10 nucleotides match TRBD2. The germline V gene has CDR1 LNHDA and CDR2 SQIVND (reference sequence). CDR3 length: 17 residues. V was pared by 4 bases and J by 0 bases, with 9 bases of the junction left unmatched. The CDR3 coding sequence is TGTGCCAGTAGTACCCCGAGGCTAGCGGGGGCCTCCTACGAGCAGTACTTC. Translation: CASSTPRLAGASYEQYF. The full variable domain, in which reference TRBV19 and TRBJ2-7 provide the parts outside the CDR3, is DGGITQSPKYLFRKEGQNVTLSCEQNLNHDAMYWYRQDPGQGLRLIYYSQIVNDFQKGDIAEGYSVSREKKESFPLTVTSAQKNPTAFYLCASSTPRLAGASYEQYFGPGTRLTVT.

The chain recombines TRBV13 with TRBJ2-7; D remains unclear. The germline gives CDR1 PRHDT, CDR2 FYEKMQ (reference sequence). CDR3 length equals 12 residues. Trimming cost V 4 bases and J 7 bases, with 11 bases left between them. This CDR3 is CASSSGAGEQYF. Here the CDR3 DNA reads TGTGCCAGCAGCTCCGGAGCCGGGGAGCAGTACTTC.

The chain is built from TRBV2 and TRBJ1-5; 7 positions match TRBD1. CDR3 length equals 15 residues. With 4 bases clipped from V and 2 bases from J, the junction kept 5 bases outside the gene matches. Germline CDR1 SNHLY, CDR2 FYNNEI. CDR3 in amino acids: CASSVGQAGNQPQHF. The DNA of the CDR3 is TGTGCCAGCAGTGTTGGACAGGCGGGCAATCAGCCCCAGCATTTT. Supplemented by reference TRBV2 and TRBJ1-5, the full variable domain reads EPEVTQTPSHQVTQMGQEVILRCVPISNHLYFYWYRQILGQKVEFLVSFYNNEISEKSEIFDDQFSVERPDGSNFTLKIRSTKLEDSAMYFCASSVGQAGNQPQHFGDGTRLSIL.

The chain employs TRBV12-3 or TRBV12-4 and TRBJ1-1, with D hard to call. Trimming cost V 5 bases and J 4 bases, with 8 bases left between them. CDR3 length: 12 amino acids. As DNA, the CDR3 is TGTGCCAGCAGTGGACTTTCCACTGAAGCTTTCTTT. Protein product: CASSGLSTEAFF.

The chain's CDR3 is CASSPSEGWLEDEQFF. CDR3 nucleotide sequence: TGTGCCAGCAGCCCCTCGGAGGGGTGGCTAGAGGATGAGCAGTTCTTC. The chain joins TRBV14 to TRBJ2-1; a weak D match, TRBD2 (6 bases). The CDR3 length is 16 residues. Germline loops: CDR1 SGHDN, CDR2 FVKESK. The V gene lost 4 bases and the J gene lost 8 bases, with 21 bases spanning the gap.

This chain joins TRBV2 and TRBJ1-1, with a possible D match to TRBD1 (6 bases). From germline, CDR1 is SNHLY and CDR2 FYNNEI. Trimming took 7 bases from V and 5 from J, leaving 17 bases between them. The length of the CDR3 is 14 residues. The CDR3 here is CASTSQGSGTEAFF. The CDR3, as DNA: TGTGCCAGCACCTCACAGGGATCGGGGACTGAAGCTTTCTTT.

The chain joins TRBV29-1 to TRBJ1-2; D remains unclear. Germline CDR1 reads SQVTM; CDR2 reads ANQGSEA. Trimming cost V 1 base and J 0 bases, with 6 bases left between them. This CDR3 region has 13 residues. The CDR3 reads CSVEGVANYGYTF. CDR3 DNA sequence: TGCAGCGTTGAAGGAGTAGCTAACTATGGCTACACCTTC.

The gene calls are TRBV27 and TRBJ2-3; D may be TRBD2 (5 bases). Between the trimmed V and J ends, which lost 3 bases and 13 bases, there was a span of 11 bases. The CDR3 totals 11 residues. The germline V gene has CDR1 MNHEY and CDR2 SMNVEV (reference sequence). The CDR3 bases are TGTGCCAGCAGTTTCCGGGGTAACGAGTATTTT. Translating it yields CASSFRGNEYF.

The chain recombines TRBV20-1 with TRBJ2-1; D uncertain. The CDR3 is 11 residues long. Trimming removed 1 base at V and 14 bases at J, with 12 bases between. Germline V lookup: CDR1 DFQATT, CDR2 SNEGSKA (reference sequence). The CDR3 DNA reads TGCAGTGCTAGAGCCCCCTTCGAGGAGTTCTTC. As protein: CSARAPFEEFF.